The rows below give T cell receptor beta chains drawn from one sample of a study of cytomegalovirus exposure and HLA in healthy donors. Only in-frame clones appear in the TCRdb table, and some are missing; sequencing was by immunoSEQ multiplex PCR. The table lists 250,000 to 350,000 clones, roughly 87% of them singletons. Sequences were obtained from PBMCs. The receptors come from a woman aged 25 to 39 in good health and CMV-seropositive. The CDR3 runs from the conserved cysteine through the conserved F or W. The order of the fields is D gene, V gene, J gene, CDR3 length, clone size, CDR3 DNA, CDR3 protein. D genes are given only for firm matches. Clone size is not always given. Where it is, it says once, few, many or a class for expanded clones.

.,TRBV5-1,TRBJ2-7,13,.,TGCGCCAGCAGCCCCACAGGGACCTACGAGCAGTACTTC,CASSPTGTYEQYF
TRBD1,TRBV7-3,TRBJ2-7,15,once,TGTGCCAGCAGCTCAGGACAGGGCATTCTTTTCGAGCAGTACTTC,CASSSGQGILFEQYF
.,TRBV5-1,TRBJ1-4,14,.,TGCGCCAGCAGCGTTGGAGGAGGGGAGGAAAAACTGTTTTTT,CASSVGGGEEKLFF
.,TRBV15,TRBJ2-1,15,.,TGTGCCACCACCCCCGGCGGGGACTCCTACAATGAGCAGTTCTTC,CATTPGGDSYNEQFF
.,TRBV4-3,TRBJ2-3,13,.,TGCGCCAGCAGCCAATACTCTCTAGATACGCAGTATTTT,CASSQYSLDTQYF
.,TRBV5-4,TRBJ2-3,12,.,TGTGCCAGCAGCTCGACGGGAGATACGCAGTATTTT,CASSSTGDTQYF
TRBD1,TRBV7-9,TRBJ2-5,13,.,TGTGCCAGCAGCTTGGGGACAGGGGAGACCCAGTACTTC,CASSLGTGETQYF
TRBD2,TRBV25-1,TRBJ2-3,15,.,TGTGCCAGCACTGCCCTAGCGGGGGGGGCAGATACGCAGTATTTT,CASTALAGGADTQYF
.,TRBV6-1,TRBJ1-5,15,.,TGTGCCAGCAGTGAAGCAGGGTTCGGCAATCAGCCCCAGCATTTT,CASSEAGFGNQPQHF
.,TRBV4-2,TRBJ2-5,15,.,TGTGCCAGCAGCCAAGGGCTACAGGGTGGAGAGACCCAGTACTTC,CASSQGLQGGETQYF
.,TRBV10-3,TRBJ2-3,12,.,TGTGCCATCAGTGGCGTTCACCATACGCAGTATTTT,CAISGVHHTQYF